These T cell receptor beta chains were read from a single sample in a study of T cells in Graves' hyperthyroidism and ophthalmopathy. TCRdb re-derived calls from the multiplex PCR reads in MiXCR, one entry per CDR3 protein. The data show hundreds of thousands of distinct CDR3 sequences, around 15% seen once. The sample comprised blood. The receptors were gathered from a woman aged 40-49 years with Graves' ophthalmopathy. Each CDR3 is given with its conserved first and last residue. A D gene is named only where the DNA matches it firmly. Only part of the rows carry a size: once, few, many, or a class if the clone is expanded.

TRBV19	TRBD2	many	TRBJ2-5	TGTGCCAGTAGTATAGCAGCGGGAGGCGTCCAAGAGACCCAGTACTTC	CASSIAAGGVQETQYF
TRBV6-1	TRBD1	.	TRBJ1-6	TGTGCCAGCAGTGACCGACAGGGTGAGCCCCTCCACTTT	CASSDRQGEPLHF
TRBV12-3/TRBV12-4	TRBD1	few	TRBJ1-1	TGTGCCAGCAGTCTACCTATGACAGGGGGAAAGACTGAAGCTTTCTTT	CASSLPMTGGKTEAFF
TRBV2	TRBD2	many	TRBJ2-7	TGTGCCAGCAGGCTGACCGGGACTAGTAGCTACGAGCAGTACTTC	CASRLTGTSSYEQYF
TRBV27	.	many	TRBJ2-7	TGTGCCAGCAGTTTTAACAGGCAGAGCTCCTACGAGCAGTACTTC	CASSFNRQSSYEQYF
TRBV12-3/TRBV12-4	.	many	TRBJ1-3	TGTGCCAGCAGGCTAGATGTCTCTGGAAACACCATATATTTT	CASRLDVSGNTIYF
TRBV7-3	.	many	TRBJ2-7	TGTGCCAGCAGCTTAATGGGGCGGATAGCGCCGTACGAGCAGTACTTC	CASSLMGRIAPYEQYF
TRBV4-1	TRBD2	.	TRBJ2-7	TGCGCCAGCAGCCACGTTTTAGCGGGAGAGGACGAGCAGTACTTC	CASSHVLAGEDEQYF
TRBV11-2	.	few	TRBJ2-7	TGTGCCAGCAGCTTCGGGACGGCGAGCCGGGAGCAGTACTTC	CASSFGTASREQYF
TRBV27	.	.	TRBJ2-7	TGTGCCAGTCGCGGACAATCGTTCGAGCAGTACTTC	CASRGQSFEQYF
TRBV6-2/TRBV6-3	TRBD1	many	TRBJ1-5	TGTGCCAGCAGTTACCCAACGGGACAGGTCCTCGGACCCCAGCATTTT	CASSYPTGQVLGPQHF
TRBV28	.	.	TRBJ2-5	TGTGCCAGCAGCCCCCGTAGACACTGGGGCGGGGAGACCCAGTACTTC	CASSPRRHWGGETQYF
TRBV6-2/TRBV6-3	TRBD1	many	TRBJ2-2	TGTGCCAGCAGTTATTTGGGGCGACAGGGGGGCAACACCGGGGAGCTGTTTTTT	CASSYLGRQGGNTGELFF
TRBV19	.	.	TRBJ1-5	TGTGCCAGTAGTATAGCGTCCCTACAGGGCGGGTTTCGCAATCAGCCCCAGCATTTT	CASSIASLQGGFRNQPQHF
TRBV7-2	.	many	TRBJ2-4	TGTGCCACTGCTTTGGGGTCAGCCAAAAACATTCAGTACTTC	CATALGSAKNIQYF
TRBV18	.	.	TRBJ2-5	TGTGCCAGCTCACCATTCCCGACAGTGACAGAGACCCAGTACTTC	CASSPFPTVTETQYF
TRBV7-9	.	.	TRBJ1-1	TGTGCCAGCAGCTTGGTATCAGGGAGTCACACTGAAGCTTTCTTT	CASSLVSGSHTEAFF